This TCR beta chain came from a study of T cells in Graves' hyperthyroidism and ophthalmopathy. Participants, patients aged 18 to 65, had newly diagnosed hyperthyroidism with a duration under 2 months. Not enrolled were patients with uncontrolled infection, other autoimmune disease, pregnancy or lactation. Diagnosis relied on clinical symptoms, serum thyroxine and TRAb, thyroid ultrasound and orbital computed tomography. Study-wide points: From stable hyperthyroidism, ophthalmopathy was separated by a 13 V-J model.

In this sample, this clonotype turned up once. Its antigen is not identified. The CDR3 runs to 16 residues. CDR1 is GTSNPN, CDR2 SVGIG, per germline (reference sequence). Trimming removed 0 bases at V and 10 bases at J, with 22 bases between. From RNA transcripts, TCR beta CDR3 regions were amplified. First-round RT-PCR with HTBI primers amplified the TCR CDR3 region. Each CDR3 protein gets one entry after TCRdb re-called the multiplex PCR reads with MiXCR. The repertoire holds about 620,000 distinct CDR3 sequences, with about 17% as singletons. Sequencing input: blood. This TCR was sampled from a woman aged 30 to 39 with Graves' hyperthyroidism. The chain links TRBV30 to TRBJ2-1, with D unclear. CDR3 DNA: TGTGCCTGGAGTGTACTTTTACCGTCAGCCTCCGGGGAGCAGTTCTTC. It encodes CAWSVLLPSASGEQFF.